Each of the 5 T cell receptor beta chains below was sequenced from the same sample in a study of blood T cell repertoires in COVID-19 (dated by TCRdb to the early 2020s). Library method: the immunoSEQ multiplex PCR assay. TCRdb's version of the immuneACCESS table is confined to in-frame rearrangements and falls short of the full clone set. An unresolved V gene accounts for under half of the shortfall where checked; the remainder is of unknown origin. For this sample there are about 160,000 clones; less than 85% appear just once. The top ten constitute 7% of the sample. The specimen was peripheral blood. All receptors come from a woman between 35 and 50 years old with COVID-19, enrolled during active disease.

The V gene is TRBV6-6, the J gene TRBJ2-1, with 11 bases lining up with TRBD1. The CDR3 consists of 15 residues. Germline CDR1 MNHNY, CDR2 SVGAGI (reference sequence). Losses at the gene ends were 8 bases for V and 6 bases for J; bases not matched to a gene: 9. CDR3: CASSRDRGASNEQFF. The CDR3 DNA follows: TGTGCCAGCTCTCGGGACAGGGGGGCATCCAATGAGCAGTTCTTC.

The genes are TRBV18 and TRBJ2-2; 7 bases map to TRBD1. The CDR3 has 17 amino acids. Unmatched junction bases numbered 11, after V lost 6 bases and J lost 1 base. The germline V gene encodes CDR1 KGHSH and CDR2 LQKENI. The CDR3 DNA reads TGTGCCAGCTCGCCCATTAAGGGGGCGCGGAACACCGGGGAGCTGTTTTTT. It translates to CASSPIKGARNTGELFF.

This clone was observed a single time. The chain uses TRBV18 and TRBJ1-5; 10 bases are a match to TRBD1. Germline V gives CDR1 KGHSH, CDR2 LQKENI. V trimming: 4 bases; J trimming: 2 bases; junction bases outside the gene matches: 8. This CDR3 comprises 17 residues. The CDR3 nucleotides are TGTGCCAGCTCACAAAATCCCGGGACAGGGGGCAATCAGCCCCAGCATTTT. Translating it yields CASSQNPGTGGNQPQHF.

The chain is built from TRBV15 and TRBJ2-2; D gene unclear. This CDR3 spans 16 amino acids. V gave up 5 bases and J gave up 3 bases, with 16 bases separating them. Germline V gene data show CDR1 as LNHNV and CDR2 as YYDKDF (reference sequence). In nucleotides, the CDR3 is TGTGCCACCAGCTCCCCCGTCCCAGTCTACACCGGGGAGCTGTTTTTT. Translating gives CATSSPVPVYTGELFF.

This chain's CDR3 is CASSRGGQQETQYF. DNA for the CDR3: TGCGCCAGCAGCCGAGGGGGACAGCAAGAGACCCAGTACTTC. The chain couples TRBV5-1 to TRBJ2-5; 7 bases agree with TRBD1. Germline CDR1 and CDR2: SGHRS and YFSETQ. The CDR3 length is 14 residues. V lost 4 bases to trimming and J lost 2 bases; unmatched junction nucleotides: 5.